This TCR beta chain was documented in a study of CD8+ T cells in alopecia areata listed by TCRdb under 2018. Regarding the research as a whole: Treated patients were enrolled in an open-label pilot trial of oral tofacitinib at 5 to 10 mg twice daily for moderate-to-severe alopecia areata. Patients stayed on tofacitinib for 6 to 18 months and then had 6 months of follow-up off drug so that delayed response and recurrence could be assessed. For the treated patients, the SALT score, which quantifies what percentage of scalp surface area is affected, served as the measure of disease severity. To study T cell clonal expansion in alopecia areata, the researchers applied high-throughput TCRbeta sequencing to both the C3H/HeJ mouse model and human patients. On the human side, TCRbeta sequencing was run on scalp tissue and on sorted CD4+ and CD8+ peripheral blood T cells from healthy controls and from alopecia areata patients with either patchy or totalis/universalis disease. Biopsies were taken from tofacitinib-treated patients at baseline and again at 4 and 24 weeks into treatment, and several of those patients also had a later scalp biopsy. Scalp clonality was compared among normal scalp (n=4), patchy alopecia areata scalp (n=8), and alopecia totalis/universalis scalp (n=8). RNA came from the PAXgene miRNA kit for fixed scalp, the miRNeasy kit for PBMCs, and the RNeasy kit for mouse skin. Amplification of TCRbeta CDR3 regions was done by immunoSEQ multiplex PCR using 35 Vbeta forward primers and 13 Jbeta reverse primers. The study at large found these results: Because the treated cohort was small and had just a single nonresponder, larger studies are needed to establish links between baseline CD8+ expansion and response. Scalp clonality and the number of expanded CD8+ clones among the top 100 scalp clones were significantly decreased by tofacitinib. Unlike mouse skin, where gammadelta T cells dominate, normal human skin contains resident alphabeta T cells that get sequenced too, which complicates analysis of the scalp TCR repertoire. During tofacitinib treatment, many expanded lesional clones stuck around in both scalp and blood, and this persistence may partly explain why relapse happens after treatment is stopped. Higher clonality and more expanded CD8+ clones were observed in lesional scalp than in normal scalp, particularly in alopecia totalis/universalis, a finding suggestive of antigenic drive. Compared with mice, TCR sequences shared between patients were less clear, possibly partly because of HLA diversity across the patient population.

CDR1 MGHRA and CDR2 YSYEKL are derived from the germline V gene. Deletion took 1 base off V and 1 base off J, with a span of 16 bases between the germline ends. The CDR3 measures 17 amino acids from cysteine to phenylalanine. Only the CDR3 part of the read is kept: 51 bases, read in frame from the first base. Receptor libraries were prepared by the immunoSEQ multiplex PCR assay. RNA was extracted from all samples and reverse transcribed into cDNA as template for TCR sequencing. First-strand cDNA was synthesized with SuperScript III using a 2:1 mix of oligo-dT and random hexamers. A synthetic immune receptor repertoire was used to measure amplification bias, and any remaining bias was corrected computationally. Regarding the original processing steps: Raw reads were preprocessed to remove errors, and CDR3 was defined by IMGT conventions from the conserved cysteine to phenylalanine. Clonality was computed as 1 minus the Shannon entropy, with the entropy normalized by log2 of the number of productive unique TCRs. CD4 or CD8 identity of scalp clones was inferred by cross-referencing scalp TCRbeta sequences with sorted blood CD4 and CD8 repertoires. What TCRdb holds here is the immuneACCESS table cut down to in-frame rearrangements. Part of the clones is not present; checked against another copy, under half of the missing clones reflect an unresolved V gene, and the others are unexplained. V, J and clone size derive from that table, while D and trimming were established from the DNA sequence. The sample contains about 92,000 clones, about 40% of them found a single time. The top ten clones comprise roughly 18% of the sample.

The time point label corresponds to: around 24 weeks on oral tofacitinib. The treatment or condition label on this specimen signifies: oral pan-JAK inhibitor, 5-10 mg twice daily. Peripheral blood and lesional scalp punch biopsies were obtained from patients with alopecia areata. PBMCs were isolated by density centrifugation and stained for CD3, CD4 and CD8, and CD4+ and CD8+ T cells were sorted on a FACSAria. With regard to this clone: This receptor's antigen is unknown. Base qualities are not at hand, and no much larger clone is one base apart.

Recombination connected TRBV4-1 to TRBJ1-1; matching of 5 bases hints at TRBD1 as the D gene. This TCR came from a human donor with alopecia areata. The source was CD8+ T cells sorted from blood, collected at week 24, from a patient treated with tofacitinib. The CDR3 here reads CASSQVMGMGTNTEAFF. The DNA sequence is as follows: TGCGCCAGCAGCCAAGTTATGGGGATGGGGACGAACACTGAAGCTTTCTTT.